This TCR beta chain was retrieved from a study of blood T cells in healthy people across ages. General study results and limits: Leaving the PBMCs unsorted stopped any conclusive comparison of naive versus antigen-experienced cells.

A second PCR of roughly 7 to 11 cycles used a sample-barcoded 5' primer and a J-beta primer mix. TCRdb reprocessed the 5' RACE reads with MiXCR, giving one entry per CDR3 protein. The table lists 1.8 million or so distinct CDR3 sequences, about two fifths of them singletons. Deletions cut 2 bases from V and 7 bases from J, with 8 bases between. CDR1 is SQVTM, CDR2 ANQGSEA, per germline. The CDR3 has 11 amino acids. This clonotype was observed a handful of times. No antigen is known for it. This sequence joins TRBV29-1 and TRBJ1-2; D is ambiguous. The clonotype comes from a human donor in good health. The source material was blood. CDR3 DNA: TGCAGCGTTGAAAGGGTTTCTGGCTACACCTTC. This translates into CSVERVSGYTF.